These 32 T cell receptor beta chains originate from one sample sequenced in a study of beta chain features in type 1 diabetes. Study-wide findings and caveats: TCRB CDR3 length was moderately but significantly reduced in all four CD4+ subsets of Type 1 diabetes patients.

These TCRs' antigens remain unknown. Isolated RNA was reverse transcribed in full, so expressed TCRB transcripts were sequenced. Assay used: immunoSEQ multiplex PCR; TCRdb lists only in-frame clones, some missing. The sample carries tens of thousands of clones, approximately 50% recorded once. Sequencing was carried out using central memory CD4+ T cells from blood. The receptors stem from a man aged 25 to 45 with type 1 diabetes.

The rearrangement links TRBV9 to TRBJ2-2; TRBD2 aligns across 8 bases. Germline CDR1 is SGDLS and CDR2 is YYNGEE. The CDR3 runs to 17 residues. J gave up 0 bases and V 4 bases, and 8 bases lay outside the gene matches. CDR3 region: CASSPRRGGSNTGELFF. The CDR3 region has the DNA TGTGCCAGCAGCCCCCGTCGCGGGGGGTCGAACACCGGGGAGCTGTTTTTT.

This chain connects TRBV15 to TRBJ1-4; 8 bases match TRBD1. Germline V lookup: CDR1 LNHNV, CDR2 YYDKDF (reference sequence). CDR3 length: 16 residues. J was trimmed by 4 bases and V by 3 bases; bases with no gene match: 7. The DNA of the CDR3 is TGTGCCACCAGCAGCTTCCAGGGACAGGTTAATGAAAAACTGTTTTTT. Amino acid sequence: CATSSFQGQVNEKLFF. The full variable domain, its missing parts supplied by reference TRBV15 and TRBJ1-4, is DAMVIQNPRYQVTQFGKPVTLSCSQTLNHNVMYWYQQKSSQAPKLLFHYYDKDFNNEADTPDNFQSRRPNTSFCFLDIRSPGLGDTAMYLCATSSFQGQVNEKLFFGSGTQLSVL.

The chain joins TRBV5-1 to TRBJ2-1, with D tentatively TRBD2 (6 bases). The CDR3 spans 16 residues. V was cut by 5 bases and J by 2 bases, with 17 bases left in between. Germline lookup yields CDR1 SGHRS and CDR2 YFSETQ. CDR3 DNA: TGCGCCAGCAGTTCTGGTATTGGGGGGACCTACAATGAGCAGTTCTTC. It is translated as CASSSGIGGTYNEQFF.

The rearrangement uses TRBV13 and TRBJ1-4, with TRBD1 as a possible D gene (6 bases). The CDR3 runs 15 residues. CDR1 and CDR2 (germline): PRHDT, FYEKMQ (reference sequence). V was pared by 5 bases and J by 4 bases, with 14 bases between. CDR3 sequence (DNA): TGTGCCAGCAGCCAGGGGACCGCCTATAATGAAAAACTGTTTTTT. Protein: CASSQGTAYNEKLFF.

This chain uses TRBV7-2 with TRBJ2-5; D is possibly TRBD2 (5 bases). The CDR3 is 14 residues long. CDR1 SGHTA and CDR2 FQGNSA come from the germline V gene. The V end was cut by 5 bases, the J end by 0 bases, with 10 bases between. In DNA form, the CDR3 reads TGTGCCAGCAGCCCCCAGCGGTACCAAGAGACCCAGTACTTC. It codes for CASSPQRYQETQYF.

The V gene is TRBV7-9, the J gene TRBJ2-1; 7 bases map to TRBD2. The CDR3 runs to 16 residues. The germline gives CDR1 SEHNR, CDR2 FQNEAQ (reference sequence). The junction had 3 bases not matched to a gene; V was cut back by 1 base and J by 0 bases. The CDR3 nucleotides read TGTGCCAGCAGCTTAGAGGCTAGCGGCTCCTACAATGAGCAGTTCTTC. The encoded protein is CASSLEASGSYNEQFF.

This clone was seen a few times. The chain employs TRBV25-1 and TRBJ2-2; no reliable D call. The CDR3 spans 13 residues. V lost 2 bases and J 4 bases, leaving 5 bases between the germline ends. Looked up from germline, CDR1 is MGHDK and CDR2 is SYGVNS. The CDR3 sequence is CASSEEITGELFF. The CDR3 DNA follows: TGTGCCAGCAGTGAAGAGATCACCGGGGAGCTGTTTTTT.

As to this clone: Other DNA sequences in the same sample also yield this CDR3. The rearrangement uses TRBV7-2 and TRBJ2-5; D perhaps matches TRBD2 (6 bases). This CDR3 region has 13 residues. With 1 base removed from V and 5 bases from J, the gap between germline ends came to 8 bases. CDR1 and CDR2 (germline): SGHTA, FQGNSA. The chain's CDR3 is CASSLGGGETQYF. DNA of the CDR3: TGTGCCAGCAGCTTAGGTGGGGGGGAGACCCAGTACTTC.

Only a few counts were recorded for this clone. This chain uses TRBV19 with TRBJ1-1; a possible D gene is TRBD1 (5 bases). Trimming shortened V by 3 bases and J by 6 bases, and 14 bases separated the two germline ends. Per germline, CDR1 LNHDA and CDR2 SQIVND (reference sequence). The CDR3 sequence is 14 residues long. CDR3 nucleotide sequence: TGTGCCAGTAGTATGTGGAGCAGGGAGGCTGAAGCTTTCTTT. Protein sequence: CASSMWSREAEAFF.

This clone has only a few counts. The rearrangement links TRBV11-2 to TRBJ2-5, with 9 bases aligning to TRBD1. Germline V gene data show CDR1 as SGHAT and CDR2 as FQNNGV. This CDR3 is built from 16 residues. Trimming removed 5 bases from V and 5 bases from J; junction bases left unmatched: 12. This chain's CDR3 is CASSRTGTGHRETQYF. CDR3 nucleotide sequence: TGTGCCAGCAGCCGAACCGGGACAGGGCATCGGGAGACCCAGTACTTC.

The gene calls are TRBV4-2 and TRBJ2-7, with TRBD1 identical over 8 bases. V shed 1 base, J shed 0 bases, and the junction held 8 bases outside the gene matches. CDR1 LGHNA and CDR2 YNFKEQ come from the germline V gene. CDR3 length equals 17 residues. CDR3 protein: CASSQAHGQGGSYEQYF. CDR3 coding DNA: TGTGCCAGCAGCCAAGCTCATGGACAGGGAGGCTCCTACGAGCAGTACTTC.

This rearrangement joins TRBV2 to TRBJ1-1; TRBD1 matches 8 bases. Germline lookup yields CDR1 SNHLY and CDR2 FYNNEI. This CDR3 is built from 12 residues. V trimming: 10 bases; J trimming: 1 base; junction bases outside the gene matches: 2. The CDR3 nucleotides are TGTGCCAACGGGACAGGGAACACTGAAGCTTTCTTT. Translation: CANGTGNTEAFF.

V is TRBV9 and J is TRBJ1-2; the D is unclear. This CDR3 region has 13 residues. CDR1 is SGDLS, CDR2 YYNGEE, per germline. Between the trimmed V and J ends, which lost 5 bases and 2 bases, there was a span of 10 bases. The CDR3 here is CASRSGENYGYTF. DNA for the CDR3: TGTGCCAGCAGATCCGGTGAAAACTATGGCTACACCTTC.

This clone was detected only a few times. The chain uses TRBV5-1 and TRBJ2-3, with 15 bases that match TRBD2. This CDR3 spans 17 amino acids. J lost 3 bases, V lost 3 bases, and 5 bases had no gene match. CDR1 SGHRS and CDR2 YFSETQ come from the germline V gene. The CDR3 sequence is CASSWTSGGAGTDTQYF. The DNA of the CDR3 is TGCGCCAGCAGCTGGACTAGCGGGGGGGCCGGAACAGATACGCAGTATTTT.

The chain combines TRBV19 with TRBJ2-2, with D possibly matching TRBD2 (6 bases). Trimming shortened V by 7 bases and J by 0 bases, and 21 bases separated the two germline ends. The CDR3 has 18 amino acids. Germline V gives CDR1 LNHDA, CDR2 SQIVND (reference sequence). The CDR3 bases are TGTGCCAGTACCCTCTCTCGGCGCGGGGCTACGAACACCGGGGAGCTGTTTTTT. It is translated as CASTLSRRGATNTGELFF.

The rearrangement joins TRBV29-1 to TRBJ2-1, with 8 bases fitting TRBD1. The J segment lost 4 bases and the V segment lost 0 bases, leaving 14 bases of the junction unmatched. The CDR3 is 18 amino acids. Germline CDR1 SQVTM, CDR2 ANQGSEA. This CDR3 is CSVEDLSRGRFLYNEQFF. CDR3 DNA sequence: TGCAGCGTTGAAGACTTAAGCAGGGGGCGGTTTTTATACAATGAGCAGTTCTTC.

J is TRBJ2-7 and V is TRBV4-1; D is uncertain. Germline loops: CDR1 MGHRA, CDR2 YSYEKL. The CDR3 is 15 residues long. V was pared by 0 bases and J by 0 bases, with 9 bases between. In DNA, the CDR3 is TGCGCCAGCAGCCAAGAAAACAGCCCCTCCTACGAGCAGTACTTC. It yields the protein CASSQENSPSYEQYF.

This chain connects TRBV6-5 to TRBJ1-1, with TRBD1 as a possible D gene (5 bases). Germline-derived CDR1 and CDR2 are MNHEY and SVGAGI. The CDR3 has 14 residues. The V end was cut by 7 bases, the J end by 1 base, with 13 bases between. DNA for the CDR3: TGTGCCAGCAAGTTCGGGGGGGGGAACACTGAAGCTTTCTTT. This encodes CASKFGGGNTEAFF.

The chain combines TRBV2 with TRBJ2-3; 7 bases line up with TRBD2. The length of the CDR3 is 16 residues. The germline V gene encodes CDR1 SNHLY and CDR2 FYNNEI. The ends lost 2 bases at V and 1 base at J; junction bases unmatched: 6. CDR3 DNA sequence: TGTGCCAGCAGTGAATGGGAGGGGTGGGGCACAGATACGCAGTATTTT. It specifies CASSEWEGWGTDTQYF.

In this sample, this clone turned up a few times. The chain employs TRBV27 and TRBJ2-3; the D gene is possibly TRBD2 (6 bases). V was shortened by 8 bases and J by 5 bases, with 17 bases between the two germline ends. The CDR3 is 14 amino acids. CDR1 is MNHEY and CDR2 is SMNVEV in the germline V gene (reference sequence). The CDR3 sequence: CASAPGGKRDTQYF. CDR3 nucleotides: TGTGCCAGCGCACCCGGGGGAAAACGAGATACGCAGTATTTT.

The chain recombines TRBV7-2 with TRBJ2-7; 9 nucleotides agree with TRBD2. The CDR3 has 15 amino acids. Trimming at V came to 3 bases and at J to 6 bases, leaving 9 bases not matched to a gene. Germline V gene sequence: CDR1 SGHTA, CDR2 FQGNSA. The CDR3 region has the DNA TGTGCCAGCAGCTTGGGTGCGGCTAGCGGGACCGAGCAGTACTTC. Protein sequence: CASSLGAASGTEQYF. The whole variable domain, remainder taken from reference TRBV7-2 and TRBJ2-7, is GAGVSQSPSNKVTEKGKDVELRCDPISGHTALYWYRQSLGQGLEFLIYFQGNSAPDKSGLPSDRFSAERTGGSVSTLTIQRTQQEDSAVYLCASSLGAASGTEQYFGPGTRLTVT.

The V gene is TRBV15, the J gene TRBJ2-7, with TRBD1 identical over 8 bases. Germline CDR1 is LNHNV and CDR2 is YYDKDF (reference sequence). V dropped 0 bases and J dropped 5; count of bases not matched to a gene: 3. CDR3 length: 14 amino acids. The CDR3 spells CATSRDRGPDEQYF. The CDR3 nucleotides are TGTGCCACCAGCAGAGACAGGGGGCCCGACGAGCAGTACTTC. Looking up the rest from reference TRBV15 and TRBJ2-7 gives the full variable domain: DAMVIQNPRYQVTQFGKPVTLSCSQTLNHNVMYWYQQKSSQAPKLLFHYYDKDFNNEADTPDNFQSRRPNTSFCFLDIRSPGLGDTAMYLCATSRDRGPDEQYFGPGTRLTVT.

The sample holds a few counts of this clone. The V gene is TRBV5-1, the J gene TRBJ2-2, with 9 bases that match TRBD2. Germline CDR1 and CDR2: SGHRS and YFSETQ. The CDR3 consists of 16 residues. Unmatched junction bases numbered 8, after V lost 6 bases and J lost 2 bases. In nucleotides, the CDR3 is TGCGCCAGCAACAGGGATAGCGGGAGCAACACCGGGGAGCTGTTTTTT. Its translation: CASNRDSGSNTGELFF.

The chain is built from TRBV29-1 and TRBJ2-4; possibly TRBD1 for D (5 bases). Germline assignment: CDR1 SQVTM and CDR2 ANQGSEA. This CDR3 comprises 21 residues. With 6 bases removed from V and 0 bases from J, the gap between germline ends came to 33 bases. CDR3 region: CSVNYGIGNGAIPGAKNIQYF. The CDR3 region has the DNA TGCAGCGTCAATTACGGCATTGGAAATGGGGCCATCCCTGGAGCCAAAAACATTCAGTACTTC.

This rearrangement joins TRBV7-9 to TRBJ2-2, with 11 bases fitting TRBD2. CDR1 and CDR2 from the germline V gene are SEHNR and FQNEAQ (reference sequence). V was pared by 5 bases and J by 6 bases, with 8 bases of the junction left unmatched. The CDR3 extends over 16 amino acids. The CDR3, as DNA: TGTGCCAGCAGCAAGGGTCTAGCGGGAGGAGCCGGGGAGCTGTTTTTT. This encodes CASSKGLAGGAGELFF.

The chain links TRBV29-1 to TRBJ2-7; 8 bases are shared with TRBD1. The junction had 9 bases not matched to a gene; V was cut back by 5 bases and J by 6 bases. The length of the CDR3 is 13 residues. Germline V gene sequence: CDR1 SQVTM, CDR2 ANQGSEA. In DNA form, the CDR3 reads TGCAGCGTTAGTCGGCAGGGGGCGATCGAGCAGTACTTC. It is translated as CSVSRQGAIEQYF.

The chain carries TRBV9 and TRBJ2-1; 7 bases are shared with TRBD2. Germline loops: CDR1 SGDLS, CDR2 YYNGEE. The trim removed 0 bases at V and 9 bases at J, leaving 3 bases unmatched. The CDR3 is 13 amino acids. The CDR3: CASSVGLAREQFF. The CDR3 DNA reads TGTGCCAGCAGCGTAGGACTAGCTCGTGAGCAGTTCTTC.

The gene calls are TRBV11-3 and TRBJ2-3; TRBD2 is a possible D gene (5 bases). There are 14 residues in the CDR3. From germline, CDR1 is SGHNT and CDR2 YENEEA. Trimming took off 7 bases at V and 2 bases at J, with 13 bases between the two ends. The CDR3 protein is CASTMGSYTDTQYF. The CDR3 DNA sequence: TGTGCCAGCACCATGGGGAGTTACACAGATACGCAGTATTTT.

This clone showed up just a few times. V usage is TRBV18 and J usage is TRBJ2-6; D might be TRBD1 (6 bases). Trimming took 5 bases from V and 6 from J, leaving 11 bases between them. Germline-derived CDR1 and CDR2 are KGHSH and LQKENI. The CDR3 is 14 residues long. The CDR3 DNA reads TGTGCCAGCTCAACCCGGGACATGGCCAACGTCCTGACTTTC. Translated, it gives CASSTRDMANVLTF.

V usage is TRBV19 and J usage is TRBJ2-2; 11 bases fit TRBD2. Germline lookup yields CDR1 LNHDA and CDR2 SQIVND (reference sequence). The CDR3 is made up of 14 amino acids. The junction had 3 bases not matched to a gene; V was cut back by 6 bases and J by 6 bases. CDR3 region: CASRVAGGAGELFF. In DNA, the CDR3 is TGTGCCAGTAGGGTAGCGGGAGGGGCCGGGGAGCTGTTTTTT.

The genes are TRBV7-9 and TRBJ2-5; 13 bases fit TRBD2. Germline CDR1 reads SEHNR; CDR2 reads FQNEAQ (reference sequence). The J segment lost 4 bases and the V segment lost 5 bases, leaving 4 bases of the junction unmatched. The CDR3 spans 15 residues. The CDR3 protein is CASSRLAGGSETQYF. The CDR3 DNA reads as TGTGCCAGCAGCAGACTAGCGGGGGGCTCAGAGACCCAGTACTTC.

The rearrangement joins TRBV5-1 to TRBJ2-3; 12 bases map to TRBD2. Germline V gives CDR1 SGHRS, CDR2 YFSETQ. The CDR3 extends over 17 amino acids. Trimming removed 0 bases from V and 9 bases from J; junction bases left unmatched: 11. The CDR3 reads CASSLARLAGGQGTQYF. In DNA, the CDR3 is TGCGCCAGCAGCTTGGCCCGCCTAGCGGGGGGGCAAGGCACGCAGTATTTT.